This entry lists 30 T cell receptor beta chains sequenced from one sample in a study of human T cells and chemical hapten exposure. Sample time point: patch test 2, 6 weeks after DPC sensitization. Treatment in this sample: therapeutic diphenylcyclopropenone sensitization with weekly scalp DPC. TCRdb re-called the RACE reads through MiXCR, storing one row per CDR3 protein. The sample gives tens of thousands of distinct CDR3 sequences, more than 9.5% of which show up once; about 2% is in the top ten. The source was whole blood, collected in connection with sensitization to the hapten diphenylcyclopropenone (DPC). The receptor set was obtained from a man aged 35 to 55 with alopecia areata. Some clones in this sample may be carry-over from other donors' samples.

There are a few counts of this clonotype. The rearrangement joins TRBV20-1 to TRBJ2-7; TRBD1 might be the D (6 bases). The ends were cut back, 4 bases at V and 0 bases at J, with 7 bases in the middle. The germline V gene has CDR1 DFQATT and CDR2 SNEGSKA (reference sequence). The CDR3 sequence is 12 residues long. CDR3: CSATDSSYEQYF. The CDR3 coding sequence is TGCAGTGCTACGGACAGCTCCTACGAGCAGTACTTC.

The chain recombines TRBV6-6 with TRBJ2-7; 8 bases line up with TRBD2. This CDR3 is built from 14 residues. The junction had 15 bases not matched to a gene; V was cut back by 6 bases and J by 11 bases. Per the germline V gene, CDR1 is MNHNY and CDR2 is SVGAGI (reference sequence). The CDR3 loop reads CASSSGTRMISEYF. The DNA of the CDR3 is TGTGCCAGCAGCTCCGGGACTAGGATGATATCGGAGTACTTC.

The table lists this clonotype with a few counts. V usage is TRBV24-1 and J usage is TRBJ2-1, with 10 bases identical to TRBD2. J gave up 0 bases and V 5 bases, and 15 bases lay outside the gene matches. The CDR3 length is 20 residues. Looked up from germline, CDR1 is KGHDR and CDR2 is SFDVKD. The CDR3 spells CATSASGSLPILLSYNEQFF. CDR3 sequence (DNA): TGTGCCACCAGTGCTAGCGGGAGCCTCCCGATCCTCCTCTCCTACAATGAGCAGTTCTTC.

This clonotype was picked up a small number of times. This CDR3 is CASQLAGLAGYEQYF. CDR3 DNA: TGTGCCAGCCAGCTTGCTGGGCTAGCGGGCTACGAGCAGTACTTC. The rearrangement links TRBV6-5 to TRBJ2-7, with 8 nucleotides matching TRBD2. V gave up 8 bases and J gave up 3 bases; unmatched junction bases: 12. Germline V gives CDR1 MNHEY, CDR2 SVGAGI. The CDR3 contains 15 residues.

This clonotype was detected only once. The J gene is TRBJ2-7, the V gene TRBV10-3, with TRBD2 as a possible D gene (5 bases). The V end was cut by 6 bases, the J end by 2 bases, with 14 bases between. The CDR3 is 14 amino acids. Germline V CDR1 and CDR2: ENHRY, SYGVKD. CDR3 protein: CAISLEPTTYEQYF. For the CDR3, the DNA is TGTGCCATCAGCCTTGAGCCGACTACCTACGAGCAGTACTTC.

The genes are TRBV3-1 and TRBJ1-1; the D is unclear. The CDR3 is 16 amino acids. Trimming pared 0 bases from V and 0 bases from J, leaving 11 bases between. Germline assignment: CDR1 LGHDT and CDR2 YNNKEL (reference sequence). The CDR3 here is CASSQDLEQMNTEAFF. The CDR3 nucleotides are TGTGCCAGCAGCCAAGATCTGGAACAGATGAACACTGAAGCTTTCTTT. Combining the CDR3 with reference TRBV3-1 and TRBJ1-1 gives the whole variable domain DTAVSQTPKYLVTQMGNDKSIKCEQNLGHDTMYWYKQDSKKFLKIMFSYNNKELIINETVPNRFSPKSPDKAHLNLHINSLELGDSAVYFCASSQDLEQMNTEAFFGQGTRLTVV.

In its sample, this clonotype was seen many times. The gene calls are TRBV13 and TRBJ1-6, with 7 bases aligning to TRBD1. With V trimmed by 5 bases and J by 3 bases, 4 bases remained unmatched. Per the germline V gene, CDR1 is PRHDT and CDR2 is FYEKMQ (reference sequence). The CDR3 is 15 residues long. Here the CDR3 DNA reads TGTGCCAGCAGCGGGGGACAGATCTATAATTCACCCCTCCACTTT. Translated: CASSGGQIYNSPLHF.

The table lists this clonotype with a few counts. CDR3 DNA sequence: TGTGCCAGCAGCTTAGGTAGTAGCGGGACTAGCACAGATACGCAGTATTTT. Residues: CASSLGSSGTSTDTQYF. The rearrangement links TRBV7-6 to TRBJ2-3, with 8 bases fitting TRBD2. Germline V lookup: CDR1 SGHVS, CDR2 FNYEAQ. The junction had 6 bases not matched to a gene; V was cut back by 1 base and J by 0 bases. There are 17 residues in the CDR3.

This clonotype showed up many times. The chain combines TRBV7-2 with TRBJ1-5, with a tentative D call TRBD1 (5 bases). The CDR3 is 16 amino acids. V lost 1 base and J 0 bases, leaving 10 bases between the germline ends. CDR1 SGHTA and CDR2 FQGNSA come from the germline V gene. The CDR3 region is CASSLGTTVSNQPQHF. The CDR3, as DNA: TGTGCCAGCAGCTTAGGGACGACAGTTAGCAATCAGCCCCAGCATTTT.

This clonotype has a count of ten or more. One end of the junction varies from germline; a read error may be responsible. The CDR3 protein is CASSDLDNKQFF. For the CDR3, the DNA is TGTGCCAGTAGTGACCTAGACAATAAGCAGTTCTTC. The rearrangement joins TRBV19 to TRBJ2-1; D gene ambiguous. In germline, CDR1 is LNHDA, CDR2 SQIVND (reference sequence). CDR3 length: 12 amino acids.

This clonotype has at least ten counts. The genes are TRBV5-1 and TRBJ1-4; possibly TRBD1 for D (5 bases). The CDR3 runs to 15 residues. The germline V gene has CDR1 SGHRS and CDR2 YFSETQ. V lost 2 bases to trimming and J lost 7 bases, with 15 bases between them. This chain's CDR3 is CASSLGEGLGEKLFF. The DNA of the CDR3 is TGCGCCAGCAGCTTAGGGGAAGGACTCGGTGAAAAACTGTTTTTT.

The rearrangement joins TRBV6-6 to TRBJ2-1; D could derive from TRBD1 or TRBD2 (5 bases each). The V end was cut by 4 bases, the J end by 4 bases, with 5 bases between. The CDR3 contains 12 residues. The germline CDR1 and CDR2 sequences are MNHNY and SVGAGI (reference sequence). DNA for the CDR3: TGTGCCAGCAGTTGGGGGTACAATGAGCAGTTCTTC. Protein product: CASSWGYNEQFF.

The CDR3 reads CASSLLGEGANYGYTF. The CDR3 nucleotides are TGTGCCAGCAGCTTATTGGGGGAGGGGGCTAACTATGGCTACACCTTC. The chain employs TRBV7-6 and TRBJ1-2; the D gene is possibly TRBD1 (6 bases). V was trimmed by 2 bases and J by 0 bases, leaving 13 bases between them. The CDR3 extends over 16 amino acids. Germline lookup yields CDR1 SGHVS and CDR2 FNYEAQ.

V is TRBV29-1 and J is TRBJ2-3; no definite D call. The V and J ends lost 0 bases and 5 bases respectively, with 9 bases between them. CDR3 length equals 13 residues. Germline V gives CDR1 SQVTM, CDR2 ANQGSEA. In DNA form, the CDR3 reads TGCAGCGTTGAAGAGGTAGGGCAAGATACGCAGTATTTT. Translating it yields CSVEEVGQDTQYF.

This clonotype has more than one count but fewer than ten. The rearrangement uses TRBV12-3 or TRBV12-4 and TRBJ1-6; no clear D gene. V shed 6 bases and J shed 7 bases, with 16 bases lying between them. The CDR3 covers 15 residues. The CDR3 DNA reads as TGTGCCAGCAGCAACATGGGTTCGGGAAATTCACCCCTCCACTTT. Translating it yields CASSNMGSGNSPLHF.

In its sample, this clonotype was seen a few times. The chain links TRBV12-3 or TRBV12-4 to TRBJ2-5; 9 nucleotides agree with TRBD2. CDR3 length equals 15 residues. Germline trimming cut 6 bases from V and 4 bases from J; bases unmatched to any gene: 9. The CDR3 DNA is TGTGCCAGCAGCCCGCTAGGCGGGAGGGGAGAGACCCAGTACTTC. Encoded protein: CASSPLGGRGETQYF.

This chain joins TRBV24-1 and TRBJ2-3, with 7 bases identical to TRBD1. Germline V gene data show CDR1 as KGHDR and CDR2 as SFDVKD. This CDR3 has 13 amino acids. Trimming removed 4 bases from V and 5 bases from J; junction bases left unmatched: 2. CDR3 sequence (DNA): TGTGCCACCAGTGAAAGGGGGCAAGATACGCAGTATTTT. Translation: CATSERGQDTQYF.

Only a few counts were recorded for this clonotype. This chain links TRBV3-1 with TRBJ2-1; 11 nucleotides align to TRBD2. In germline, CDR1 is LGHDT, CDR2 YNNKEL (reference sequence). The CDR3 consists of 19 residues. The junction had 12 bases not matched to a gene; V was cut back by 0 bases and J by 5 bases. CDR3: CASSQDQRLTSGINNEQFF. The CDR3 DNA sequence: TGTGCCAGCAGCCAAGATCAGCGCCTGACTAGCGGGATTAACAATGAGCAGTTCTTC.

This chain links TRBV23-1 with TRBJ2-7; 7 bases map to TRBD2. TRBV23-1 is an open reading frame whose function is uncertain. V lost 7 bases to trimming and J lost 6 bases; unmatched junction nucleotides: 9. The CDR3 extends over 13 amino acids. In DNA, the CDR3 is TGCGCCAGCAAGGAGGGAGGGGATCGCGAGCAGTACTTC. This encodes CASKEGGDREQYF.

This clonotype occurred a few times. The chain uses TRBV20-1 and TRBJ1-3; 7 nucleotides match TRBD1. Trimming removed 3 bases from V and 4 bases from J; junction bases left unmatched: 9. Looked up from germline, CDR1 is DFQATT and CDR2 is SNEGSKA (reference sequence). The CDR3 length is 15 residues. CDR3 sequence reads: CSASSRDSGGNTIYF. Written as DNA, the CDR3 is TGCAGTGCTAGCAGCCGGGACAGTGGCGGAAACACCATATATTTT.

CDR3 in DNA: TGTGCCAGCAGTTACCTGGGACTAGCGGAAAACACAGATACGCAGTATTTT. This translates into CASSYLGLAENTDTQYF. The rearrangement uses TRBV6-5 and TRBJ2-3; 11 bases agree with TRBD2. This CDR3 is built from 17 residues. Unmatched junction bases numbered 6, after V lost 2 bases and J lost 2 bases. Germline V lookup: CDR1 MNHEY, CDR2 SVGAGI.

The genes are TRBV6-2 or TRBV6-3 and TRBJ2-1; D remains ambiguous. V was pared by 5 bases and J by 9 bases, with 8 bases between. The germline CDR1 and CDR2 sequences are MNHEY and SVGEGT. The CDR3 consists of 11 residues. This CDR3 is CASSTAGEQFF. CDR3 coding DNA: TGTGCCAGCAGTACAGCCGGTGAGCAGTTCTTC.

The sample holds many counts of this clonotype. CDR3 amino acids: CASSPHRTATNEKLFF. The CDR3 region has the DNA TGTGCCAGCAGTCCGCACCGCACTGCAACTAATGAAAAACTGTTTTTT. The J gene is TRBJ1-4, the V gene TRBV27; D unclear. From germline, CDR1 is MNHEY and CDR2 SMNVEV (reference sequence). Trimming cost V 5 bases and J 0 bases, with 13 bases left between them. The CDR3 spans 16 residues.

This clonotype was seen ten or more times. J is TRBJ2-7 and V is TRBV7-9, with TRBD2 matching over 11 bases. Germline lookup yields CDR1 SEHNR and CDR2 FQNEAQ (reference sequence). J lost 2 bases, V lost 2 bases, and 5 bases had no gene match. The CDR3 loop spans 16 amino acids. The DNA for the CDR3 is TGTGCCAGCAGCTTAAGACTAGCGGGATCTACCTACGAGCAGTACGTC. Its translation is CASSLRLAGSTYEQYV.

This chain uses TRBV6-5 with TRBJ1-5; D gene uncertain. Germline assignment: CDR1 MNHEY and CDR2 SVGAGI. V shed 2 bases and J shed 4 bases, with 9 bases lying between them. There are 14 residues in the CDR3. CDR3 DNA sequence: TGTGCCAGCAGTTACGTCGGGATTAATCAGCCCCAGCATTTT. It codes for CASSYVGINQPQHF.

The rearrangement joins TRBV28 to TRBJ2-7, with 8 bases aligning to TRBD2. Germline CDR1 is MDHEN and CDR2 is SYDVKM. The CDR3 is made up of 15 amino acids. V was pared by 2 bases and J by 4 bases, with 7 bases of the junction left unmatched. CDR3: CASSLISAGVYEQYF. CDR3 bases: TGTGCCAGCAGTTTAATATCAGCGGGAGTTTACGAGCAGTACTTC.

A few counts support this clonotype. The chain recombines TRBV6-5 with TRBJ1-6; no reliable D call. Trimming cost V 2 bases and J 6 bases, with 11 bases left between them. Germline-derived CDR1 and CDR2 are MNHEY and SVGAGI. The CDR3 extends over 15 amino acids. The CDR3, as DNA: TGTGCCAGCAGTTACGCGATGACCCTTAATTCACCCCTCCACTTT. Amino acids: CASSYAMTLNSPLHF.

The chain couples TRBV10-3 to TRBJ1-2; D remains ambiguous. V lost 0 bases to trimming and J lost 4 bases, with 9 bases between them. The CDR3 length is 14 residues. Germline V gene data show CDR1 as ENHRY and CDR2 as SYGVKD. The CDR3 DNA reads TGTGCCATCAGTGAGTCACGGGATCGCTATGGCTACACCTTC. This gives the protein CAISESRDRYGYTF.

This clonotype was seen a handful of times. The chain combines TRBV20-1 with TRBJ1-5, with D maybe TRBD1 (5 bases). CDR1 and CDR2 (germline): DFQATT, SNEGSKA (reference sequence). Trimming removed 3 bases at V and 1 base at J, with 16 bases between. There are 16 residues in the CDR3. In DNA form, the CDR3 reads TGCAGTGCTAGCCTCTCGGTGGGGGGGAGCAATCAGCCCCAGCATTTT. It encodes CSASLSVGGSNQPQHF.

The gene calls are TRBV25-1 and TRBJ2-1, with 10 bases fitting TRBD1. V shed 8 bases, J shed 6 bases, and the junction held 1 base outside the gene matches. This CDR3 is built from 12 residues. In germline, CDR1 is MGHDK, CDR2 SYGVNS. CDR3 in amino acids: CASRTGGNEQFF. DNA of the CDR3: TGTGCCAGCCGGACAGGGGGCAATGAGCAGTTCTTC.